There are a few counts of the clone carrying this TCR beta chain. Its antigen is not known. This record comes from a study of blood T cells in healthy people across ages. The study's findings and limits: TCR beta diversity was tightly associated with the proportion of naive T cells. Across the age range, TCR beta diversity per million T cells fell in a roughly linear way. Naive and antigen-experienced cells could not be conclusively compared, given unsorted PBMCs.

Isolated per sample were at least 7 million PBMCs. A second about 7 to 11 cycle PCR used barcoded and J-beta primers. TCRdb itself ran the 5' RACE reads through MiXCR, one entry per CDR3 protein. The sample includes 650,000 to 800,000 distinct CDR3 sequences, around two fifths seen only once; the top ten take approximately 19%. This CDR3 spans 13 amino acids. Looked up from germline, CDR1 is MDHEN and CDR2 is SYDVKM. The V segment lost 6 bases and the J segment 7 bases; nucleotides outside the gene matches: 5. Sequenced material: blood. V and J are TRBV28 and TRBJ2-2; 7 positions match TRBD2. The sequence derives from a man in his sixties in good health. CDR3 in amino acids: CASRRSGNGELFF. DNA of the CDR3: TGTGCCAGCAGGAGGAGCGGGAACGGGGAGCTGTTTTTT.